The 6 T cell receptor beta chains reported below all come from one sample, sequenced in a study of blood T cell repertoires in COVID-19. Here immunoSEQ multiplex PCR was the method, and the copy in TCRdb shows in-frame clones only, minus some. This table has some 74,000 clones, 88% appearing once. Sequencing input: peripheral blood. These receptor sequences come from a man aged 50-60 years with acute or convalescent COVID-19.

The chain carries TRBV5-1 and TRBJ1-5, with D maybe TRBD1 (6 bases). Germline CDR1 SGHRS, CDR2 YFSETQ. The CDR3 runs to 14 residues. V was cut by 0 bases and J by 3 bases, with 7 bases left in between. In DNA, the CDR3 is TGCGCCAGCAGCTTGGCAGGGGACAATCAGCCCCAGCATTTT. It codes for CASSLAGDNQPQHF.

The chain recombines TRBV19 with TRBJ2-4, with 9 bases identical to TRBD1. J was trimmed by 3 bases and V by 5 bases; bases with no gene match: 11. This CDR3 contains 17 residues. Germline-derived CDR1 and CDR2 are LNHDA and SQIVND (reference sequence). CDR3 amino acids: CASSQLTGGLLKNIQYF. The DNA of the CDR3 is TGTGCCAGTAGTCAGCTGACAGGGGGGCTACTCAAAAACATTCAGTACTTC.

The V and J genes are TRBV10-2 and TRBJ2-7; D unclear. Trimming took 3 bases from V and 7 from J, leaving 7 bases between them. There are 11 residues in the CDR3. Germline V lookup: CDR1 WSHSY, CDR2 SAAADI. CDR3 amino acids: CASSELEEQYF. In DNA, the CDR3 is TGCGCCAGCAGTGAATTGGAGGAGCAGTACTTC.

This clone was detected once. V and J are TRBV9 and TRBJ2-7; 12 bases map to TRBD1. V shed 3 bases and J 2 bases; nucleotides not matched to a gene: 3. CDR3 size: 15 residues. From germline, CDR1 is SGDLS and CDR2 YYNGEE. CDR3 protein: CASSARDRGPYEQYF. CDR3 DNA sequence: TGTGCCAGCAGCGCCCGGGACAGGGGGCCCTACGAGCAGTACTTC.

V usage is TRBV11-2 and J usage is TRBJ1-5; D remains unclear. V gave up 3 bases and J gave up 3 bases, with 6 bases separating them. The CDR3 totals 13 residues. Germline assignment: CDR1 SGHAT and CDR2 FQNNGV. CDR3 loop: CASSFQNNQPQHF. CDR3 in DNA: TGTGCCAGCAGCTTCCAAAACAATCAGCCCCAGCATTTT.

The chain has TRBV10-1 and TRBJ2-3, with D unclear. The CDR3 contains 14 residues. Between the trimmed V and J ends, which lost 5 bases and 2 bases, there was a span of 11 bases. Germline-derived CDR1 and CDR2 are WNHNN and SYGVQD (reference sequence). In DNA form, the CDR3 reads TGCGCCAGCAGTCGTGAGTGGGCCACAGATACGCAGTATTTT. Translating gives CASSREWATDTQYF.